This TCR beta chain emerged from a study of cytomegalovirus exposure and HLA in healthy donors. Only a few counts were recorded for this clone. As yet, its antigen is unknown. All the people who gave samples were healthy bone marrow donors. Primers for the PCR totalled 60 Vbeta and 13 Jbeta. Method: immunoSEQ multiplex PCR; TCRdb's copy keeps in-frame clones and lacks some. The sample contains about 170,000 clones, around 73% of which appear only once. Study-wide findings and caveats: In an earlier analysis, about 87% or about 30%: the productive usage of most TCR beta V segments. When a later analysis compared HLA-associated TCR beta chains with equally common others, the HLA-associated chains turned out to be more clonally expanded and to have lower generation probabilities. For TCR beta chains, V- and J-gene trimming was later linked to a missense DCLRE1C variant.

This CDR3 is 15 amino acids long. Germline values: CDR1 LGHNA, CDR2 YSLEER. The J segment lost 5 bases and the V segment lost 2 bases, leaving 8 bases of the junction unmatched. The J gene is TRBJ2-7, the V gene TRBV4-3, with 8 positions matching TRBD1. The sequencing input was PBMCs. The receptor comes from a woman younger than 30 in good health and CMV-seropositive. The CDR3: CASSQYDRGDDEQYF. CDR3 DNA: TGCGCCAGCAGCCAATATGACAGGGGTGATGACGAGCAGTACTTC.